The table lists the clone carrying this T cell receptor (beta chain) with a count of one. TCRdb ran MiXCR on the PCR reads and lists one entry per CDR3 protein. The sample lists about 18,000 distinct CDR3 sequences, approximately 65% occurring once. The data were taken from a study of vaccination and CD4 T cells after COVID-19. Whole-study context: Convalescent study patients returned SARS-CoV-2 positive nasal swab PCR results, with several mild cases and one severe.

This clonotype was sampled from a human donor who had recovered from COVID-19. Source: CD4+ T cells from blood, taken before SARS-CoV-2 vaccination.

CDR3 amino acids: CATTGLHSGANVLTF. DNA for the CDR3: TGTGCCACCACGGGTCTCCACTCTGGGGCCAACGTCCTGACTTTC. J is TRBJ2-6 and V is TRBV2; no clear D gene. This CDR3 spans 15 amino acids. Trimming cost V 10 bases and J 0 bases, with 13 bases left between them. Germline V CDR1 and CDR2: SNHLY, FYNNEI.